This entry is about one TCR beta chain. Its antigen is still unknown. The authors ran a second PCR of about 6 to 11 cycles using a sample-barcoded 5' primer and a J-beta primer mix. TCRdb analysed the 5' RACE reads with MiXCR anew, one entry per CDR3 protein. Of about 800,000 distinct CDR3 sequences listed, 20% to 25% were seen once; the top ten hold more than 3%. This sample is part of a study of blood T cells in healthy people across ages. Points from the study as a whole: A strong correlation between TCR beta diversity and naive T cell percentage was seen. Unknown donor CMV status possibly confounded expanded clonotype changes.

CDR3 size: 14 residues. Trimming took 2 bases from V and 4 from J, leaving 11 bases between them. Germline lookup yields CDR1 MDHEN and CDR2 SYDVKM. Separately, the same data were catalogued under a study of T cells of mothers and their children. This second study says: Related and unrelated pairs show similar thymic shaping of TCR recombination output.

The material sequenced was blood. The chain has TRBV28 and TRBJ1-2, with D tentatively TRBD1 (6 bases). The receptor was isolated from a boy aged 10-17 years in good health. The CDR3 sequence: CASSLSQGFYGYTF. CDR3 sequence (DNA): TGTGCCAGCAGTTTAAGTCAGGGGTTCTATGGCTACACCTTC.